Described below is a single TCR beta chain sequence and its context. Its antigen is as yet unknown. This sample includes further DNA sequences coding for the same CDR3. These data belong to a study of CD8+ T cells in alopecia areata. General study points: With patients, TCR sharing proved less clear than in mice, a difference possibly related to HLA. Normal scalp showed lower clonality than lesional scalp, especially alopecia totalis/universalis. Alphabeta T cells residing in normal skin are also sequenced in scalp samples.

Germline CDR1 SEHNR, CDR2 FQNEAQ (reference sequence). The CDR3 spans 13 residues. V lost 3 bases and J 3 bases, leaving 9 bases between the germline ends. Following extraction, RNA underwent reverse transcription to cDNA, which served as the sequencing template. Sequencing was performed with immunoSEQ multiplex PCR; in TCRdb, only in-frame clones are kept and a portion is missing. The sample consists of about 110,000 clones, approximately 59% of them appearing once. Isolation of CD4+ and CD8+ T cells from PBMCs was achieved by sorting. The receptor was isolated from a human donor in good health. The sequenced material came from CD8+ T cells sorted from blood. The chain has TRBV7-9 and TRBJ2-7, with D perhaps given as TRBD1 or TRBD2 (6 bases each). The CDR3 is CASSFGGGYEQYF. The DNA of the CDR3 is TGTGCCAGCAGCTTCGGGGGCGGCTACGAGCAGTACTTC.